What follows is one T cell receptor beta chain and its context. It has no known antigen specificity. Base qualities are not recorded, but no much larger clone differs from it by a single base. These data come from a study of T cells after yellow fever vaccination (dated by TCRdb to the late 2010s). For the study in its entirety: The SMART-Seq v4 Ultra Low Input RNA kit was used to prepare libraries from fractions with low cell numbers. Two healthy male donors, one aged 18 to 30 and one aged 30 to 40 years, were included in the cohort. Blood was collected at multiple timepoints before and after primary and secondary immunization, and bulk PBMC replicates and cell subsets were isolated. To follow T-cell clones before and after both primary and booster YFV17D yellow fever vaccination, bulk TCR alpha and beta repertoires underwent longitudinal sequencing. General conclusions and limits of the study: Because abundant contaminating clonotypes from the bulk population could be contained in FACS-sorted repertoires, computational filtering was required. Most clones expanded after primary vaccination (96% of CD4 and roughly 90% of CD8) were re-detected after the booster, suggesting that broad memory maintenance occurred. Because the study included only a couple of donors, the extent to which the findings can be generalized is limited. A small share of clonotypes occurred in both CD4 and CD8 compartments, likely arising from convergent recombination. Compared with the primary T-cell response, the secondary T-cell response was weaker but faster, peaking on day 5 rather than day 15.

Taken from the germline V gene (reference sequence), the CDR1 and CDR2 loops are DFQATT and SNEGSKA. V has 5 bases trimmed and J has 3 bases trimmed; junction bases matching no gene number 10. Its CDR3 holds 16 amino acids, cysteine through phenylalanine. The DNA shown is the 48-base CDR3, in frame from base 1. TCR cDNA was made using 5'RACE template switching, a step that added a universal primer site and unique molecular identifiers. Priming of cDNA synthesis was performed from both the TCR alpha and TCR beta constant segments. Two PCR steps were used to amplify libraries, with sample barcodes and sequencing adapters being added in the second step. Libraries were sequenced on Illumina HiSeq 2500 (2x100 bp) or NovaSeq (2x150 bp). Per the original workflow: MIGEC handled demultiplexing of reads and collapsing into UMI consensus sequences, while MiXCR performed V(D)J alignment. Vaccine-responding clonotypes were identified with edgeR using replicate PBMC samples, with FDR below 0.01 and a log2 fold change above 5 up to day 15 being required. Each bulk clonotype was labeled CD4 or CD8 based on which sequenced repertoire, CD4 or CD8, contained the clonotype at higher abundance. TCRdb ran its own pipeline on the public reads, namely fastp trimming at Q25 and MiXCR clone calling, and kept in-frame beta chains. When rows share a CDR3 protein, they turn into one entry using the most common DNA and genes. The authors' filters were not applied to this entry. Counted in this sample were roughly 150,000 distinct CDR3 sequences; approximately 7.7% of them appeared once. Of the sample, 0.73% is held by the ten largest clones.

Per the publication, the treatment or condition label means: live attenuated yellow fever vaccine strain. PBMCs were isolated from peripheral blood using a standard Ficoll-Paque protocol. CD4 and CD8 T-cell fractions were isolated with Dynabeads CD4 and CD8 positive selection kits. RNA was extracted with TriZol from bulk PBMCs, CD4 and CD8 fractions, and dextramer-positive and dextramer-negative fractions. Recombination linked TRBV20-1 to TRBJ1-1, with TRBD1 matching 12 junction bases. The origin of this receptor is a man aged 30-40 years who received the YFV17D yellow fever vaccine. The specimen comprised CD4+ T cells sorted from PBMCs, sampled 5 days after the yellow fever booster vaccination. The DNA sequence is TGCAGTGCTGGGGGGGGGACAGGGGGCAAGTACACTGAAGCTTTCTTT. Its amino acids are CSAGGGTGGKYTEAFF.